These T cell receptor beta chains were read from a single sample in a study of shared clonotypes between healthy human individuals. Profiled with immunoSEQ multiplex PCR; TCRdb holds only in-frame clones, not every one. The sample shows millions of clones, 85% to 95% of them seen only once. Sequences were obtained from naive CD4+ T cells sorted from blood. These receptors all stem from a man between 18 and 35 years old in good health. Both conserved end residues are part of each CDR3. Fields, in order: J gene, D gene, clone size, V gene, CDR3 protein, CDR3 DNA. A D gene is named only where the DNA matches it firmly. Expanded clones are given a class, and other clones once, few, many or no size at all.

TRBJ1-3	.	.	TRBV11-2	CASSHPSGNTIYF	TGTGCCAGCAGCCACCCCTCTGGAAACACCATATATTTT
TRBJ2-1	.	.	TRBV28	CASSFAPGQTRGEQFF	TGTGCCAGCAGTTTCGCCCCGGGACAGACTAGAGGTGAGCAGTTCTTC
TRBJ2-7	.	.	TRBV19	CAPGRDQGIRYEQYF	TGTGCCCCCGGGAGAGATCAGGGAATCCGCTACGAGCAGTACTTC
TRBJ1-1	.	.	TRBV7-8	CASSSLIWPTNTEAFF	TGTGCCAGCAGCTCCCTCATCTGGCCAACGAACACTGAAGCTTTCTTT
TRBJ2-5	.	.	TRBV7-3	CASSLGHKGETQYF	TGTGCCAGCAGCCTGGGGCATAAGGGAGAGACCCAGTACTTC
TRBJ1-3	TRBD1	.	TRBV28	CASSQGGAGHSGNTIYF	TGTGCCAGCAGTCAGGGGGGGGCCGGCCACTCTGGAAACACCATATATTTT
TRBJ2-3	TRBD2	.	TRBV10-3	CAIKGAGLASPDTQYF	TGTGCCATCAAGGGGGCGGGACTAGCGAGTCCAGATACGCAGTATTTT
TRBJ2-4	TRBD1	.	TRBV9	CASSDTGAGGNIQYF	TGTGCCAGCAGCGACACAGGGGCTGGGGGAAACATTCAGTACTTC
TRBJ2-7	.	.	TRBV30	CAWSPVLLREQYF	TGTGCCTGGAGTCCGGTCCTCCTACGCGAGCAGTACTTC
TRBJ1-1	TRBD1	.	TRBV5-1	CASSLLTTGGSEAFF	TGCGCCAGCAGCTTGCTCACAACAGGGGGATCTGAAGCTTTCTTT
TRBJ1-3	TRBD1	.	TRBV6-5	CASSGGTATGNTIYF	TGTGCCAGCAGTGGGGGGACAGCCACTGGAAACACCATATATTTT
TRBJ2-2	TRBD1	.	TRBV6-5	CASSFRQGWTGELFF	TGTGCCAGCAGTTTCAGACAGGGATGGACCGGGGAGCTGTTTTTT
TRBJ1-1	.	.	TRBV9	CASSAGISKNTEAFF	TGTGCCAGCAGCGCCGGGATATCCAAGAACACTGAAGCTTTCTTT
TRBJ1-1	TRBD1	.	TRBV28	CASGSGGTNTEAFF	TGTGCCAGCGGGTCAGGGGGTACGAACACTGAAGCTTTCTTT
TRBJ2-1	TRBD1	.	TRBV11-1	CASSFGTGNYNEQFF	TGTGCCAGCAGCTTTGGGACAGGGAACTACAATGAGCAGTTCTTC
TRBJ2-7	TRBD2	.	TRBV19	CASRGAGVYEQYF	TGTGCCAGTAGAGGAGCGGGAGTCTACGAGCAGTACTTC
TRBJ1-5	.	.	TRBV27	CASSLGNSNQPQHF	TGTGCCAGCAGCCTAGGCAATAGCAATCAGCCCCAGCATTTT
TRBJ2-7	.	.	TRBV18	CASSPSQGRSYEQYF	TGTGCCAGCTCACCGTCGCAGGGGAGGTCCTACGAGCAGTACTTC
TRBJ1-3	.	.	TRBV10-2	CASSEPSPVGNTIYF	TGCGCCAGCAGTGAGCCGAGCCCCGTGGGGAACACCATATATTTT
TRBJ1-6	TRBD1	.	TRBV5-1	CASSLGQGYNSPLHF	TGCGCCAGCAGCTTGGGACAGGGGTATAATTCACCCCTCCACTTT
TRBJ1-3	.	.	TRBV5-6	CASSLVDGPWNTIYF	TGTGCCAGCAGCTTGGTGGACGGCCCCTGGAACACCATATATTTT
TRBJ2-5	TRBD2	.	TRBV4-1	CASSQVTSGGAQETQYF	TGCGCCAGCAGCCAAGTGACTAGCGGGGGGGCCCAGGAGACCCAGTACTTC
TRBJ2-5	.	.	TRBV5-1	CASSLGGPETQYF	TGCGCCAGCAGCTTGGGAGGGCCAGAGACCCAGTACTTC
TRBJ2-1	.	.	TRBV5-6	CASRGGLPPYNEQFF	TGTGCCAGCAGGGGGGGACTTCCCCCCTACAATGAGCAGTTCTTC
TRBJ2-5	.	.	TRBV27	CASSLGAPFQETQYF	TGTGCCAGCAGTTTAGGGGCCCCATTCCAAGAGACCCAGTACTTC
TRBJ2-5	.	.	TRBV6-6	CASSPIRETQYF	TGTGCCAGCAGTCCCATACGTGAGACCCAGTACTTC
TRBJ1-1	.	.	TRBV25-1	CASSPGGGEAFF	TGTGCCAGCAGCCCGGGGGGGGGTGAAGCTTTCTTT
TRBJ1-2	.	.	TRBV30	CAWSPGPNYGYTF	TGTGCCTGGAGCCCAGGACCTAACTATGGCTACACCTTC
TRBJ1-2	.	.	TRBV15	CATSRDPGGDYGYTF	TGTGCCACCAGCAGAGATCCTGGGGGGGACTATGGCTACACCTTC
TRBJ1-1	.	.	TRBV6-6	CASPTVNTEAFF	TGTGCCAGCCCCACGGTGAACACTGAAGCTTTCTTT
TRBJ2-5	TRBD2	once	TRBV7-7	CASSLGLLAAQETQYF	TGTGCTAGCAGCTTAGGGTTACTAGCGGCACAAGAGACCCAGTACTTC
TRBJ2-5	TRBD2	.	TRBV28	CASSRAGPGETQYF	TGTGCCAGCAGTCGAGCGGGGCCCGGGGAGACCCAGTACTTC
TRBJ2-3	TRBD2	.	TRBV11-2	CASRLAEITDTQYF	TGTGCCAGCAGGCTAGCGGAGATCACAGATACGCAGTATTTT
TRBJ1-3	TRBD1	.	TRBV4-1	CASSQDFGTGVGNTIYF	TGCGCCAGCAGCCAGGATTTCGGGACAGGGGTTGGAAACACCATATATTTT
TRBJ1-1	TRBD1	.	TRBV30	CAWTGGTGTEAFF	TGTGCCTGGACAGGGGGCACGGGCACTGAAGCTTTCTTT
TRBJ2-5	TRBD2	.	TRBV6-1	CASSAPGLAGGYRGETQYF	TGTGCCAGCAGTGCTCCGGGACTAGCGGGAGGTTACCGGGGGGAGACCCAGTACTTC
TRBJ1-6	.	.	TRBV7-2	CASSSQTGWANSPLHF	TGTGCCAGCAGCTCACAGACCGGGTGGGCTAATTCACCCCTCCACTTT
TRBJ1-2	.	.	TRBV18	CASSDGVGYGYTF	TGTGCCAGCTCAGACGGGGTCGGCTATGGCTACACCTTC
TRBJ2-7	.	.	TRBV6-5	CASSLGQASYEQYF	TGTGCCAGCAGCTTAGGACAAGCCTCCTACGAGCAGTACTTC
TRBJ1-2	.	.	TRBV25-1	CASSEYGQSTYGYTF	TGTGCCAGCAGTGAATACGGACAGTCTACTTATGGCTACACCTTC
TRBJ2-7	.	.	TRBV7-2	CASSYLGGAYEQYF	TGTGCCAGCAGCTACCTAGGGGGTGCGTACGAGCAGTACTTC
TRBJ1-1	.	.	TRBV9	CASSVSWTDTEAFF	TGTGCCAGCAGCGTCTCCTGGACAGATACTGAAGCTTTCTTT
TRBJ1-1	TRBD1	.	TRBV30	CAWRAQTGAGEAFF	TGTGCCTGGAGGGCCCAAACAGGGGCGGGTGAAGCTTTCTTT
TRBJ1-1	TRBD1	.	TRBV30	CAWGQARPGNTEAFF	TGTGCCTGGGGACAGGCGAGACCCGGGAACACTGAAGCTTTCTTT
TRBJ2-2	TRBD2	.	TRBV5-1	CASSFGGLAVVAGELFF	TGCGCCAGCAGCTTTGGGGGACTAGCGGTTGTGGCCGGGGAGCTGTTTTTT
TRBJ1-4	.	once	TRBV10-3	CAISERRDEKLFF	TGTGCCATCAGTGAAAGGAGAGATGAAAAACTGTTTTTT
TRBJ2-4	TRBD1	.	TRBV5-1	CASSPGTGVNIQYF	TGCGCCAGCAGCCCGGGGACAGGGGTAAACATTCAGTACTTC
TRBJ1-2	.	once	TRBV5-1	CASSSETGKVINF	TGCGCCAGCAGCTCGGAGACCGGGAAGGTTATAAACTTC
TRBJ2-2	.	.	TRBV7-2	CASSFGLTPGELFF	TGTGCCAGCAGCTTCGGACTAACCCCCGGGGAGCTGTTTTTT
TRBJ1-2	TRBD1	.	TRBV9	CASNLGQGAYGYTF	TGTGCCAGCAACTTGGGACAGGGGGCTTATGGCTACACCTTC
TRBJ2-7	.	.	TRBV5-6	CASSLVLGEPGEQYF	TGTGCCAGCAGCCTAGTCCTGGGGGAACCAGGCGAGCAGTACTTC
TRBJ2-7	TRBD1	.	TRBV7-9	CASSLGSQTGGSYEQYF	TGTGCCAGCAGCTTAGGGTCCCAGACAGGGGGCTCCTACGAGCAGTACTTC
TRBJ1-2	TRBD1	.	TRBV6-6	CASSYRQGGGYTF	TGTGCCAGCAGTTACCGACAGGGAGGAGGCTACACCTTC